This T cell receptor (beta chain) was documented in a study of blood T cell repertoires in COVID-19. The repertoire was sequenced with immunoSEQ multiplex PCR; TCRdb's copy has only in-frame clones and lacks some. This table holds about 240,000 clones, around 85% found once. V dropped 1 base and J dropped 2; count of bases not matched to a gene: 5. Germline V gene data show CDR1 as LNHNV and CDR2 as YYDKDF (reference sequence). The CDR3 is made up of 16 amino acids. Material for sequencing was peripheral blood. This TCR was sampled from a woman aged 80 or over with acute or convalescent COVID-19. This sequence joins TRBV15 and TRBJ2-1; 7 bases line up with TRBD2. This CDR3 is CATSRVSGRAYNEQFF. In DNA form, the CDR3 reads TGTGCCACCAGCAGAGTTTCAGGGAGGGCCTACAATGAGCAGTTCTTC.